This T cell receptor beta chain was identified in a study of monozygotic twins with inflammatory bowel disease. With regard to this clonotype: Its antigen remains unidentified.

TCRdb re-called the 5' RACE reads and gives one entry per CDR3 protein, without DNA. Its clone listing holds approximately 150,000 distinct CDR3 sequences. Study-level findings and limits: Differing T cell subtypes remained indistinguishable.

Germline CDR1 MGHRA, CDR2 YSYEKL. The CDR3 loop spans 16 amino acids. The TCR sequence derives from a human donor with ulcerative colitis or Crohn's disease, or a healthy co-twin of an affected twin (not recorded which). Sequenced material: blood. The chain couples TRBV4-1 to TRBJ2-5; TCRdb reports TRBD2, a call that lacks DNA to check it against. CDR3 in amino acids: CASSQDGTSSQETQYF.